This T cell receptor (beta chain) comes out of a study of blood T cells in healthy people across ages. With a J-beta primer mix and a sample-barcoded 5' primer, a second PCR ran 7 to 11 cycles. TCRdb recomputed calls from the 5' RACE reads with MiXCR, one row per CDR3 protein. The data contain approximately 800,000 distinct CDR3 sequences, under 40% of them singletons. Germline CDR1 SGHRS, CDR2 YFSETQ. The CDR3 covers 15 residues. The V segment lost 6 bases and the J segment 3 bases; nucleotides outside the gene matches: 6. The sequencing input was blood. The chain uses TRBV5-1 and TRBJ2-1, with 10 nucleotides matching TRBD2. This receptor was obtained from a young man in good health. CDR3 loop: CASKLSGGDYNEQFF. CDR3 nucleotides: TGCGCCAGCAAGTTGAGCGGGGGGGACTACAATGAGCAGTTCTTC.